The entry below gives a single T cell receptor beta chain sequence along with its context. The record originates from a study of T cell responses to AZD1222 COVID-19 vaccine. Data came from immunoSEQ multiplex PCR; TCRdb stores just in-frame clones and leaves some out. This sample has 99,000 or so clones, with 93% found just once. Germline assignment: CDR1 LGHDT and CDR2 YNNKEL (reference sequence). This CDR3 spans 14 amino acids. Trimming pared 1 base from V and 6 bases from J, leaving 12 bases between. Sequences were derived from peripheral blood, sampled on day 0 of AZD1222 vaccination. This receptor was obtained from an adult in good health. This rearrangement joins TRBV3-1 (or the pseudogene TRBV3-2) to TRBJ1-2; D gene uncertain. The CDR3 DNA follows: TGTGCCAGCAGCCAAGCCCCGGGCCCCGATGGCTACACCTTC. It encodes CASSQAPGPDGYTF.